The present T cell receptor beta chain was sequenced within a study of shared clonotypes between healthy human individuals. Study outcomes and limitations: Among the subsets, naive ones generally showed larger estimated richness than memory ones.

The naive CD8 population came from CD45RO-negative cells selected for CCR7, without terminally differentiated effector memory CD45RA+ cells. Genomic DNA per cell subset filled all wells of several immunoSEQ plates. Libraries were prepared by immunoSEQ multiplex PCR; TCRdb keeps only in-frame clonotypes and omits some of them. The profile covers around 2,100,000 clones, with approximately 95% appearing a single time and 1.2% taken by the ten largest. On this clone itself: Its matching antigen is unknown.

V was clipped by 3 bases and J by 0 bases, with 5 bases between them. Germline CDR1 and CDR2: MNHEY and SVGAGI. The CDR3 runs 13 residues. The TCR comes from a man aged 18 to 30 in good health. The sample consisted of naive CD8+ T cells sorted from blood. V and J are TRBV6-5 and TRBJ1-1; no clear D gene. The CDR3 coding sequence is TGTGCCAGCAGTTATTTTCTGAACACTGAAGCTTTCTTT. Translating it yields CASSYFLNTEAFF.